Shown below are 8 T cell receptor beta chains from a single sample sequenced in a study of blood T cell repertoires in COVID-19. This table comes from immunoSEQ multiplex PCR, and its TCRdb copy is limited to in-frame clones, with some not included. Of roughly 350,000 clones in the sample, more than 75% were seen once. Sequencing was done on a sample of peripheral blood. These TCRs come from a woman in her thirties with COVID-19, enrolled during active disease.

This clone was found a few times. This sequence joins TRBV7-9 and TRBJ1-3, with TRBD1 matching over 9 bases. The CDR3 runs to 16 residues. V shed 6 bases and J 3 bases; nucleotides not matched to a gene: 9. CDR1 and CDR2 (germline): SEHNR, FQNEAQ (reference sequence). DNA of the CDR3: TGTGCCAGCAGTCCACGTACAGGGGGCTTTGGAAACACCATATATTTT. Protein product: CASSPRTGGFGNTIYF.

CDR3 sequence: CASSLGAGGEQYF. In nucleotides, the CDR3 is TGTGCCAGCAGTTTGGGGGCAGGGGGCGAGCAGTACTTC. The genes are TRBV27 and TRBJ2-7; TRBD1 aligns across 7 bases. Per germline, CDR1 MNHEY and CDR2 SMNVEV (reference sequence). There are 13 residues in the CDR3. Trimming cost V 3 bases and J 6 bases; bases outside gene matches: 5.

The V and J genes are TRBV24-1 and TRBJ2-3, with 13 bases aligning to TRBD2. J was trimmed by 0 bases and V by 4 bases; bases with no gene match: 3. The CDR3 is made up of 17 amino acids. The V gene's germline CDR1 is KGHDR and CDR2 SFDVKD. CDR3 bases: TGTGCCACCAGTGACCGGGGACTAGCGGGGAGCACAGATACGCAGTATTTT. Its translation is CATSDRGLAGSTDTQYF.

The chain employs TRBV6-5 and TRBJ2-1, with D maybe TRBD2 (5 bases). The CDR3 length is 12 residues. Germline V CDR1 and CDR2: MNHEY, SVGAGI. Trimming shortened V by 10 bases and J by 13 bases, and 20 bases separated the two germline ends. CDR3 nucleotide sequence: TGTGCCACCTTGCGAGGGATTATCAATCAGTTCTTC. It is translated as CATLRGIINQFF.

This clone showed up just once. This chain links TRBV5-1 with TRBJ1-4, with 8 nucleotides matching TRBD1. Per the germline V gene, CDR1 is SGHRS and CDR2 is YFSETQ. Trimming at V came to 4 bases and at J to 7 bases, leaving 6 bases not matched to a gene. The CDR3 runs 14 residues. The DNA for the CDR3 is TGCGCCAGCAGCATCGGACAGGGCGGTGAAAAACTGTTTTTT. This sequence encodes CASSIGQGGEKLFF.

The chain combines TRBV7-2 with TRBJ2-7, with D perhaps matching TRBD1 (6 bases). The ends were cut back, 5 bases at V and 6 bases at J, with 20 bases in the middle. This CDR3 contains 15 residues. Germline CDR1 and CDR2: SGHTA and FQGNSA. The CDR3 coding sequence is TGTGCCAGCAGCCCGACGAGGGGGTGGGGGTTCGAGCAGTACTTC. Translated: CASSPTRGWGFEQYF.

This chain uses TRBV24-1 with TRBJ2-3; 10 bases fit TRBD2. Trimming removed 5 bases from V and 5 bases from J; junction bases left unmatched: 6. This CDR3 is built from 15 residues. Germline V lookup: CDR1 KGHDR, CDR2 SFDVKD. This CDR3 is CATSVASGRLDTQYF. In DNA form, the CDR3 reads TGTGCCACCAGTGTCGCTAGCGGGAGATTAGATACGCAGTATTTT.

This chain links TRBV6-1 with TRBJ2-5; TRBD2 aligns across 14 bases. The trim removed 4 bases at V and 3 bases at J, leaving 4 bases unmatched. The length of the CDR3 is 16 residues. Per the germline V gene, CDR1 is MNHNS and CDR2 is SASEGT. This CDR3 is CASSARGLAGEETQYF. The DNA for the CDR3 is TGTGCCAGCAGTGCACGGGGACTAGCGGGAGAAGAGACCCAGTACTTC.